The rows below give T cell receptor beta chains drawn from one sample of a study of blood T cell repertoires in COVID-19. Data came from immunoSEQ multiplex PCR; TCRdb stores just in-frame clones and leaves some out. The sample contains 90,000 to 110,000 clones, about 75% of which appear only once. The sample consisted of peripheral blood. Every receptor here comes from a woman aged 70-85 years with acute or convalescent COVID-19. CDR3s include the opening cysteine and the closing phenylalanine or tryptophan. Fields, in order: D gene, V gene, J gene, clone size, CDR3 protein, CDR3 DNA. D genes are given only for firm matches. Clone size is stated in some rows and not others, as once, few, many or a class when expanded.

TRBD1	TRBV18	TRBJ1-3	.	CASSPLGQEKGNTIYF	TGTGCCAGCTCACCACTCGGACAGGAAAAAGGAAACACCATATATTTT
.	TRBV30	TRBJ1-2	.	CACLAGNYGYTF	TGTGCCTGCTTGGCGGGAAACTATGGCTACACCTTC
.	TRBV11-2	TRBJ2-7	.	CASSLLVQGGYEQYF	TGTGCCAGCAGCTTATTGGTCCAAGGGGGTTACGAGCAGTACTTC
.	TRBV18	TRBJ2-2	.	CASSPGPTGELFF	TGTGCCAGCTCACCGGGGCCTACCGGGGAGCTGTTTTTT
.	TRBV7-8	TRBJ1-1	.	CASSYSGGSGAFF	TGTGCCAGCAGCTACTCCGGGGGATCAGGAGCTTTCTTT
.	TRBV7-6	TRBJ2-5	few	CASSLKSAQETQYF	TGTGCCAGCAGCTTAAAAAGCGCCCAAGAGACCCAGTACTTC
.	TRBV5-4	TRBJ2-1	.	CASSLASGGTYNEQFF	TGTGCCAGCAGCTTGGCTTCGGGGGGCACCTACAATGAGCAGTTCTTC
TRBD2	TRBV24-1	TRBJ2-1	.	CATSGGGAGNEQFF	TGTGCCACCAGTGGCGGGGGGGCGGGGAATGAGCAGTTCTTC
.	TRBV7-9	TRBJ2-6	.	CASSLDGSGANVLTF	TGTGCCAGCAGCTTAGACGGGTCCGGGGCCAACGTCCTGACTTTC
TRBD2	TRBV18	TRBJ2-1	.	CASSTRSGGRWNEQFF	TGTGCCAGCTCGACACGAAGCGGGGGAAGATGGAATGAGCAGTTCTTC
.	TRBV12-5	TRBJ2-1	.	CASAPPTTRYEQFF	TGTGCTAGTGCTCCCCCGACGACTAGATATGAGCAGTTCTTC
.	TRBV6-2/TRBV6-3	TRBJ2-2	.	CASSYSRGTLNTGELFF	TGTGCCAGCAGTTACTCGAGAGGGACATTAAACACCGGGGAGCTGTTTTTT
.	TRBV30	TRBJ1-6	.	CAWSDQGSPLHF	TGTGCCTGGAGTGATCAGGGTTCACCCCTCCACTTT
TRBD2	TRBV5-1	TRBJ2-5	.	CASSPQAGGSSETQYF	TGCGCCAGCAGCCCTCAAGCGGGGGGGTCATCAGAGACCCAGTACTTC
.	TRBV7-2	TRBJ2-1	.	CASSFPFHLDRNKNEQFF	TGTGCCAGCAGCTTCCCGTTCCACCTCGACAGGAACAAGAATGAGCAGTTCTTC
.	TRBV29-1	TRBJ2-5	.	CSYGRQPQETQYF	TGCAGCTACGGAAGACAGCCCCAAGAGACCCAGTACTTC
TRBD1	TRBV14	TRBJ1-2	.	CASSQIGQGGYGYTF	TGTGCCAGCAGCCAAATTGGACAGGGGGGGTATGGCTACACCTTC
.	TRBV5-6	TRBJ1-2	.	CASSWAGLRYGYTF	TGTGCCAGCAGCTGGGCAGGGCTGAGGTATGGCTACACCTTC
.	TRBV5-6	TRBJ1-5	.	CASSRSSNQPQHF	TGTGCCAGCAGCCGTTCTAGCAATCAGCCCCAGCATTTT
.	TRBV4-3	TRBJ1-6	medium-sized	CASSQDSGQRSPLHF	TGCGCCAGCAGCCAAGATAGTGGACAGCGTTCACCCCTCCACTTT
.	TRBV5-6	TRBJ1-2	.	CASSSATHRGYTF	TGTGCCAGCAGCTCGGCGACTCACCGGGGCTACACCTTC
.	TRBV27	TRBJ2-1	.	CASRRGTGSDEQFF	TGTGCCAGCCGCAGGGGGACCGGGAGTGATGAGCAGTTCTTC
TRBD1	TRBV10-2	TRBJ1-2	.	CASSEQPSGTGRYGYTF	TGCGCCAGCAGTGAACAGCCCTCAGGGACAGGTCGATATGGCTACACCTTC
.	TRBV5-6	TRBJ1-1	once	CASSLGEKNTEAFF	TGTGCCAGCAGCTTGGGGGAGAAGAACACTGAAGCTTTCTTT
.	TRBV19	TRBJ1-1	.	CASSILGKGSTEAFF	TGTGCCAGTAGTATTCTCGGGAAGGGAAGCACTGAAGCTTTCTTT
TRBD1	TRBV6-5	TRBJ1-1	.	CASRRGQGNTEAFF	TGTGCCAGCAGGAGGGGGCAGGGGAACACTGAAGCTTTCTTT
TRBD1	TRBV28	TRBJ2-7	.	CASSLSGTGDREQYF	TGTGCCAGCAGTCTCTCCGGGACAGGGGACCGCGAGCAGTACTTC
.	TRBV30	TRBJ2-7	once	CAWSVIRGTEQYF	TGTGCCTGGAGTGTAATAAGGGGGACCGAGCAGTACTTC
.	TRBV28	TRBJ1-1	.	CASSTRTKMAFF	TGTGCCAGCAGTACCCGGACAAAGATGGCTTTCTTT
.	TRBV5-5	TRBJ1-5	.	CASSGEVYSNQPQHF	TGTGCCAGCAGCGGCGAGGTCTATAGCAATCAGCCCCAGCATTTT
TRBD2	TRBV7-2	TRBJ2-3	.	CASSLARRGGTTQYF	TGTGCCAGCAGCTTAGCGAGACGGGGGGGTACTACGCAGTATTTT
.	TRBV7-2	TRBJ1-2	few	CASSLRDPRTGYTF	TGTGCCAGCAGCCTCAGGGATCCTCGTACTGGCTACACCTTC
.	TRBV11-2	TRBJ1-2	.	CASSLTGGANYGYTF	TGTGCCAGCAGCCTAACGGGGGGAGCTAACTATGGCTACACCTTC
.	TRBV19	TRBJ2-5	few	CASSIFAGETQYF	TGTGCCAGTAGTATATTCGCAGGGGAGACCCAGTACTTC
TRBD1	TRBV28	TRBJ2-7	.	CASSNRGSYEQYF	TGTGCCAGCAGCAACAGGGGATCCTACGAGCAGTACTTC
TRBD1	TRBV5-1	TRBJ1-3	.	CASSSSTGNSGNTIYF	TGCGCCAGCAGCTCTTCGACAGGGAACTCTGGAAACACCATATATTTT
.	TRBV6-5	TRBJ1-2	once	CASSSQGSNYGYTF	TGTGCCAGCAGTTCCCAGGGGTCTAACTATGGCTACACCTTC
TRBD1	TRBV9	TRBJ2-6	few	CASSARDRGSSGANVLTF	TGTGCCAGCAGCGCCCGGGACAGGGGTTCCTCTGGGGCCAACGTCCTGACTTTC
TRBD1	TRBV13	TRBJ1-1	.	CASSSTGTATEAFF	TGTGCCAGCAGCTCCACCGGGACAGCTACCGAAGCTTTCTTT
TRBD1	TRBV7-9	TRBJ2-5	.	CASSSGQVQETQYF	TGTGCCAGCAGCTCGGGACAGGTCCAAGAGACCCAGTACTTC
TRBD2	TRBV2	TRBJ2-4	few	CASSPPTSGALNIQYF	TGTGCCAGCAGCCCCCCCACTAGCGGGGCGCTAAACATTCAGTACTTC
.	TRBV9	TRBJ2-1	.	CASSVVARSYNEQFF	TGTGCCAGCAGCGTAGTAGCGAGAAGTTACAATGAGCAGTTCTTC
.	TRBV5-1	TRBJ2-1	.	CASSSQGSKGNEQFF	TGCGCCAGCAGCTCACAGGGCTCTAAGGGCAATGAGCAGTTCTTC
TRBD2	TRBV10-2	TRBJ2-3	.	CASRVGGGYTDTQYF	TGCGCCAGCAGGGTAGGCGGGGGGTACACAGATACGCAGTATTTT
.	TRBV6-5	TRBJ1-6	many	CASKNNGGQNSPLHF	TGTGCCAGCAAGAATAACGGGGGGCAAAATTCACCCCTCCACTTT
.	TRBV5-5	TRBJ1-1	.	CASSPWAKPLLNTEAFF	TGTGCCAGCAGCCCGTGGGCGAAACCTTTGCTGAACACTGAAGCTTTCTTT
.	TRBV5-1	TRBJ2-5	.	CASSSQGRSEETQYF	TGCGCCAGCAGCTCGCAGGGCAGAAGCGAAGAGACCCAGTACTTC
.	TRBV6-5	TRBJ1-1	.	CASSSSARGRSTEAFF	TGTGCCAGCAGTTCATCGGCCAGGGGACGGAGCACTGAAGCTTTCTTT
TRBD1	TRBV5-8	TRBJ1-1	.	CASSIPGQVNTEAFF	TGTGCCAGCAGCATACCGGGACAGGTGAACACTGAAGCTTTCTTT
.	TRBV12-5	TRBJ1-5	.	CASVEGNQPQHF	TGTGCTAGTGTTGAGGGCAATCAGCCCCAGCATTTT
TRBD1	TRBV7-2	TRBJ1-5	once	CASSLFRDRNQPQHF	TGTGCCAGCAGCTTGTTTCGGGACAGAAATCAGCCCCAGCATTTT